The TCR beta chain under discussion was sequenced for a study of cytomegalovirus exposure and HLA in healthy donors. Broader study findings: Further analysis, carried out later, found HLA-associated TCR beta chains more clonally expanded than equally common other chains.

Notes on this clone: Its specificity is not known.

With 2 bases removed from V and 0 bases from J, the gap between germline ends came to 6 bases. In germline, CDR1 is LNHDA, CDR2 SQIVND (reference sequence). This CDR3 region has 14 residues. The PCR made use of 60 Vbeta and 13 Jbeta primers. Assay used: immunoSEQ multiplex PCR; TCRdb lists only in-frame clones, some missing. The repertoire includes 150,000 to 200,000 clones, roughly 78% of them detected once, and roughly 0.7% sits in the top ten. V usage is TRBV19 and J usage is TRBJ2-3; weak D call: TRBD1 (5 bases). The clonotype comes from a boy aged 5-17 years in good health and CMV-seronegative. Sequencing was carried out using PBMCs. CDR3 sequence: CASSITGSTDTQYF. Here the CDR3 DNA reads TGTGCCAGTAGTATAACAGGAAGCACAGATACGCAGTATTTT.